Reported below is one T cell receptor (beta chain). Its antigen is not yet known. Per-base qualities were not stored, and no clone one base away is much larger. The peripheral blood donors were five healthy children aged roughly 15-60 months who were having elective routine surgery, plus five healthy nonsmoking adults. Healthy nonsmokers aged 20-50 years, with a median age of roughly 40 years, were used as adult controls. A FACSAria III cell sorter was used to sort live, Annexin V-negative naive CD8+ T cells (CD3+CD8+CD45RA+CCR7+). Between roughly 17,000 and 110,000 naive CD8+ T cells were sorted per sample. Mononuclear cells were isolated from diluted blood by Ficoll-Paque density gradient centrifugation. Before sorting, mononuclear cells were cryopreserved in around 10% DMSO with about 90% FBS and kept in long-term storage at -150 degrees C. After thawing, the cells were stained with Annexin V and with antibodies against CD3, CD8, CCR7 and CD45RA. The DNeasy Blood and Tissue Kit was used to extract genomic DNA from sorted cell pellets that had been snap-frozen.

The sample comes from a study of naive CD8 T cells in extremely preterm neonates (dated by TCRdb to the late 2010s). Notes on the research overall: The age range of the adult participants is stated as 25-50 years in the abstract but as 20-50 years in the methods. TCRbeta CDR3 repertoires of sorted naive CD8+ T cells were compared across four age groups: extremely preterm neonates, term neonates, young children and adults.

Overall results and qualifications from the work: A larger fraction of CDR3 nucleotide sequences was shared among preterm neonates (about 2.7%) than among term neonates (roughly 0.4%), young children (about 0.03%) and adults (about 0.01%). To track T cell development within individuals, the authors urged prospective longitudinal studies of preterm and term neonates. Preterm CDR3s were shorter, with fewer N additions and less junctional trimming, and were closer to germline than those of older groups. As limitations, the authors pointed to a small sample size and variable productive template counts among preterm samples. Preterm neonates had significantly lower iChao1 richness than all other age groups (p < 0.05) and an even clone distribution, indicating a less rich repertoire.

A two-step, bias-controlled multiplex PCR was used to amplify TCRbeta CDR3 regions from genomic DNA. The multiplex PCR used primers specific for every TRBV and TRBJ gene segment. The immunoSEQ Assay was used to generate the TCRbeta repertoire data. As for how the authors treated the data: A relative-frequency ratio and a modified nearest-neighbor algorithm were applied to filter and cluster reads so that closely related sequences were merged. IMGT annotation was the basis for assigning V, D and J genes to CDR3 sequences. Template counts were corrected for PCR amplification bias by normalization and were quantified against synthetic TCR CDR3 analog sequences. Only unique productive sequences, that is, in-frame CDR3 sequences lacking stop codons, were included in the analyses. Clonality, defined as 1 minus Pielou's evenness, and iChao1 richness were computed with the immunoSEQ Analyzer software. Statistical tests were run in JMP, with either Student's t-test or a non-parametric test chosen according to Shapiro-Wilk normality results. In TCRdb, the immuneACCESS table is reduced to in-frame sequences with V and J assigned. These tables do not hold every clone; where another copy was compared, an unresolved V gene accounts for under half, and the others remain unexplained. That table gives V, J and clone size, and the DNA gave D and trimming. Present in this sample are around 6,000 clones, approximately 96% of which were seen just once. Of the sample, 0.7% to 0.8% falls within the top ten clones.

What was sequenced was naive CD8+ T cells from blood. This receptor was identified in a human donor in good health.

The CDR3 protein: CASSLLAGDVTGELFF. Read as DNA, the sequence is TGTGCCAGCAGTTTATTGGCGGGGGACGTCACCGGGGAGCTGTTTTTT. The chain couples TRBV27 to TRBJ2-2, with TRBD2 matching 7 junction bases. The germline V and J ends show losses of 1 base and 4 bases respectively, and no gene match explains 6 bases of the junction. The CDR3 starts with the cysteine, ends with the phenylalanine, and has 16 residues. Just CDR3 DNA is preserved here, 48 bases in frame from base 1. The CDR1 and CDR2 encoded by the germline V gene (reference sequence) are MNHEY and SMNVEV.